Listed below are T cell receptor beta chains from one sample, sequenced in a study of blood T cell repertoires in COVID-19. Clones were read by immunoSEQ multiplex PCR, and TCRdb kept only the in-frame ones, dropping some. This sample has around 150,000 clones, with approximately 86% found just once. Sequences were obtained from peripheral blood. These receptors were taken from a woman in her 40s with COVID-19, enrolled during active disease. CDR3s include the opening cysteine and the closing phenylalanine or tryptophan. Fields, in order: CDR3 protein, CDR3 DNA, V gene, D gene, CDR3 length, J gene, clone size. A D gene is named only where the DNA matches it firmly. Not all rows give a size; the values are once, few, many and, for expanded clones, a class.

CASSFGRTSGDEQYF	TGCGCCAGCAGCTTCGGCCGCACTAGCGGCGACGAGCAGTACTTC	TRBV5-1	TRBD2	15	TRBJ2-7	NA
CASSPRPPRGGQPQHF	TGTGCCAGCTCACCGAGGCCGCCCCGGGGGGGTCAGCCCCAGCATTTT	TRBV18	NA	16	TRBJ1-5	NA
CASSQTGGNQPQHF	TGTGCCAGCAGTCAGACAGGCGGCAATCAGCCCCAGCATTTT	TRBV6-5	NA	14	TRBJ1-5	NA
CASSRDRDGDGYTF	TGTGCCAGTAGTCGGGACAGGGACGGGGATGGCTACACCTTC	TRBV19	TRBD1	14	TRBJ1-2	NA
CASSQFTGPGADTQYF	TGCGCCAGCAGCCAATTCACCGGGCCAGGGGCAGATACGCAGTATTTT	TRBV4-1	NA	16	TRBJ2-3	NA
CASSQHPPEDREEEKLFF	TGCGCCAGCAGCCAACACCCCCCCGAGGACAGGGAAGAAGAAAAACTGTTTTTT	TRBV4-1	TRBD1	18	TRBJ1-4	NA
CASSFWGPSYNEQFF	TGTGCCAGCAGCTTTTGGGGCCCCAGTTACAATGAGCAGTTCTTC	TRBV5-6	NA	15	TRBJ2-1	NA
CASSGRTGNTEAFF	TGCGCCAGCAGCGGACGGACAGGGAACACTGAAGCTTTCTTT	TRBV5-1	TRBD1	14	TRBJ1-1	NA
CATEGSTDTQYF	TGTGCCACCGAGGGTAGCACAGATACGCAGTATTTT	TRBV10-3	NA	12	TRBJ2-3	NA
CASSLSRGPVNEKLFF	TGTGCCAGCAGTTTAAGCAGGGGGCCGGTTAATGAAAAACTGTTTTTT	TRBV28	TRBD1	16	TRBJ1-4	NA
CASSLGGLAGEETQYF	TGTGCCAGCAGCTTGGGCGGATTAGCGGGAGAAGAGACCCAGTACTTC	TRBV5-4	TRBD2	16	TRBJ2-5	NA
CASSLTREQYF	TGTGCCAGCAGTTTAACGCGGGAGCAGTATTTT	TRBV28	NA	11	TRBJ2-3	NA
CASSFGQIYNEQFF	TGTGCCAGCAGTTTTGGTCAGATTTACAATGAGCAGTTCTTC	TRBV27	NA	14	TRBJ2-1	NA
CASSPAIDTQYF	TGTGCCAGCTCACCAGCGATAGATACGCAGTATTTT	TRBV18	NA	12	TRBJ2-3	NA
CASSDGLENTGELFF	TGTGCCAGCAGTGACGGGCTGGAGAACACCGGGGAGCTGTTTTTT	TRBV6-4	NA	15	TRBJ2-2	NA
CAISGSHSNQPQHF	TGTGCCATCAGTGGCAGTCATAGCAATCAGCCCCAGCATTTT	TRBV10-3	NA	14	TRBJ1-5	NA
CASSRLETYNEQFF	TGTGCCAGCAGCCGACTAGAAACCTACAATGAGCAGTTCTTC	TRBV11-2	NA	14	TRBJ2-1	NA
CASRLTGTSPETQYF	TGTGCCAGTAGGCTGACAGGGACCTCCCCAGAGACCCAGTACTTC	TRBV19	TRBD1	15	TRBJ2-5	once
CASSTPLAGAAEQFF	TGTGCCAGCAGCACGCCACTAGCGGGAGCGGCTGAGCAGTTCTTC	TRBV5-4	TRBD2	15	TRBJ2-1	NA
CASSQETFPLAYNEQFF	TGTGCCAGCAGCCAAGAAACCTTTCCCCTAGCCTACAATGAGCAGTTCTTC	TRBV14	NA	17	TRBJ2-1	NA
CASSEPGGLVEQFF	TGCGCCAGCAGTGAACCGGGGGGGCTTGTTGAGCAGTTCTTC	TRBV10-2	TRBD2	14	TRBJ2-1	NA
CASSSSGTYEQYF	TGTGCCAGCAGTTCTAGTGGCACCTACGAGCAGTACTTC	TRBV28	NA	13	TRBJ2-7	NA
CASVAGGAGYTF	TGTGCCAGCGTTGCAGGGGGCGCGGGCTACACCTTC	TRBV6-5	TRBD1	12	TRBJ1-2	NA
CASTGGGYEQYF	TGTGCCTCAACAGGCGGCGGTTACGAGCAGTACTTC	TRBV30	NA	12	TRBJ2-7	NA
CASSSRTDNEQFF	TGCGCCAGCAGCAGTCGGACAGACAATGAGCAGTTCTTC	TRBV5-1	NA	13	TRBJ2-1	NA
CAWVPGNEAFF	TGTGCCTGGGTCCCGGGAAATGAAGCTTTCTTT	TRBV30	NA	11	TRBJ1-1	NA
CASRTGGSGRSTGELFF	TGTGCCAGTAGAACGGGCGGCAGCGGGAGAAGTACCGGGGAGCTGTTTTTT	TRBV19	TRBD2	17	TRBJ2-2	NA
CASSDQSGDTGELFF	TGTGCCAGCAGTGACCAAAGCGGGGACACCGGGGAGCTGTTTTTT	TRBV6-4	TRBD2	15	TRBJ2-2	few
CASSLARQGSSGTQYF	TGTGCCAGCAGCTTAGCGAGACAGGGTTCGTCTGGGACCCAGTACTTC	TRBV7-2	TRBD1	16	TRBJ2-5	NA
CASSFLSGTDTQYF	TGTGCCAGCAGTTTTTTGAGCGGTACAGATACGCAGTATTTT	TRBV28	NA	14	TRBJ2-3	NA
CASSPSGRANTGELFF	TGTGCCAGCAGCCCCTCGGGAAGAGCGAACACCGGGGAGCTGTTTTTT	TRBV5-6	NA	16	TRBJ2-2	NA
CASSPPGQGVNQPQHF	TGTGCCAGCAGCCCTCCGGGACAGGGGGTTAATCAGCCCCAGCATTTT	TRBV28	TRBD1	16	TRBJ1-5	NA
CASSFFAGGGYTF	TGTGCCAGCAGCTTCTTTGCCGGAGGAGGCTACACCTTC	TRBV7-3	NA	13	TRBJ1-2	NA
CASKARGLDTQYF	TGTGCCAGTAAGGCCAGGGGGCTGGATACGCAGTATTTT	TRBV19	TRBD1	13	TRBJ2-3	NA
CASSSQGAHTF	TGTGCCAGCAGTAGTCAGGGGGCGCACACCTTC	TRBV2	TRBD1	11	TRBJ1-2	few
CASSQVTGLNEKLFF	TGTGCCAGCAGCCAAGTGACAGGGCTGAATGAAAAACTGTTTTTT	TRBV3-1/TRBV3-2	TRBD1	15	TRBJ1-4	NA
CASSRSRDNNEQFF	TGTGCCAGCAGCAGATCCCGGGATAACAATGAGCAGTTCTTC	TRBV11-2	NA	14	TRBJ2-1	NA
CASSYDRGHGGNQPQHF	TGTGCCAGCAGTTACGACAGGGGACACGGGGGCAATCAGCCCCAGCATTTT	TRBV28	TRBD1	17	TRBJ1-5	NA
CASRGLGANTGELFF	TGTGCCAGCAGAGGATTGGGAGCGAACACCGGGGAGCTGTTTTTT	TRBV25-1	NA	15	TRBJ2-2	NA
CATSQGGQGEPKETQYF	TGTGCCACCAGCCAGGGCGGACAGGGGGAACCCAAAGAGACCCAGTACTTC	TRBV15	TRBD1	17	TRBJ2-5	NA
CASSLSAGISYEQYF	TGTGCCAGCAGCTTGTCAGCGGGAATTTCCTACGAGCAGTACTTC	TRBV11-2	TRBD2	15	TRBJ2-7	NA
CASSGTDRVNGNTIYF	TGTGCCAGCAGTGGGACGGACAGGGTAAACGGAAACACCATATATTTT	TRBV6-1	TRBD1	16	TRBJ1-3	few
CASSQVHKLGGDRGHFGANVLTF	TGTGCCAGCAGCCAAGTCCATAAGCTGGGAGGGGACAGGGGGCACTTTGGGGCCAACGTCCTGACTTTC	TRBV14	TRBD1	23	TRBJ2-6	NA
CAHGVWERGNEQFF	TGTGCCCACGGGGTTTGGGAGCGGGGCAATGAGCAGTTCTTC	TRBV30	TRBD2	14	TRBJ2-1	NA
CASSWSGSSYNEQFF	TGTGCCAGCAGCTGGAGCGGGAGCTCCTACAATGAGCAGTTCTTC	TRBV5-8	TRBD2	15	TRBJ2-1	NA
CASSLSGDPYNEQFF	TGTGCCAGCAGCTTATCAGGGGATCCCTACAATGAGCAGTTCTTC	TRBV7-9	NA	15	TRBJ2-1	NA
CASSTASGANVLTF	TGTGCCAGCAGCACAGCATCTGGGGCCAACGTCCTGACTTTC	TRBV25-1	NA	14	TRBJ2-6	NA
CASSRGGDDTQYF	TGTGCCAGCAGCCGCGGAGGGGATGATACGCAGTATTTT	TRBV7-8	NA	13	TRBJ2-3	NA
CASTRGTGENQPQHF	TGTGCCAGCACTCGGGGGACAGGGGAAAATCAGCCCCAGCATTTT	TRBV2	TRBD1	15	TRBJ1-5	NA
CSDGTGGNTEAFF	TGCAGCGACGGGACAGGGGGGAACACTGAAGCTTTCTTT	TRBV29-1	TRBD1	13	TRBJ1-1	few
CASKMWLAGYYEQYF	TGCGCCAGCAAAATGTGGCTAGCGGGGTACTACGAGCAGTACTTC	TRBV4-1	TRBD2	15	TRBJ2-7	NA
CASSSNGGLAGRSSYNEQFF	TGTGCCAGCAGTTCCAATGGGGGGTTAGCGGGTAGGAGCTCCTACAATGAGCAGTTCTTC	TRBV28	TRBD2	20	TRBJ2-1	once
CASSRGQGQGQPQHF	TGTGCCAGCAGCCGCGGACAGGGACAAGGGCAGCCCCAGCATTTT	TRBV7-2	TRBD1	15	TRBJ1-5	NA